This T cell receptor (beta chain) was documented in a study of early T cells in non-severe SARS-CoV-2 infection. Study at large: The chains were unpaired, and the sequenced material was bulk RNA from unsorted whole blood. Study-wide points: Anti-spike CD8 responses were favored by VDJdb matching, which missed private and CD4 specificities.

cDNA molecules, individually, were tagged with unique molecular identifiers. TCRdb reprocessed the 5' RACE reads with MiXCR, giving one entry per CDR3 protein. The sample records 53,000 or so distinct CDR3 sequences, about 10% being singletons. This clonotype was detected a few times. Its antigen is not known. Sequencing used whole blood. The TCR comes from an adult who was a healthcare worker with PCR-confirmed SARS-CoV-2 infection or an uninfected control (not recorded which).

The CDR3 reads CASSIGAGEPSGANVLTF. CDR3 sequence (DNA): TGTGCCAGTAGTATAGGGGCAGGGGAACCCTCTGGGGCCAACGTCCTGACTTTC. The V gene is TRBV19, the J gene TRBJ2-6; tentatively, D is TRBD1 (6 bases). Germline V gene data show CDR1 as LNHDA and CDR2 as SQIVND (reference sequence). The CDR3 totals 18 residues. Trimming stripped 1 base from V and 0 bases from J, with 13 bases between. Complete variable domain (other parts from reference TRBV19 and TRBJ2-6): DGGITQSPKYLFRKEGQNVTLSCEQNLNHDAMYWYRQDPGQGLRLIYYSQIVNDFQKGDIAEGYSVSREKKESFPLTVTSAQKNPTAFYLCASSIGAGEPSGANVLTFGAGSRLTVL.